Below are 23 T cell receptor beta chains sequenced from a single sample in a study of T-cell reconstitution after alpha-beta-depleted transplantation in children. Unique molecular identifiers featured in how the TCRbeta library was prepared. TCRdb ran MiXCR on the PCR reads and lists one entry per CDR3 protein. The sample has 200,000 to 250,000 distinct CDR3 sequences, approximately 12% seen once; the top ten hold approximately 2.4%. Sequenced here: PBMCs from the stem cell graft donor, sampled from the stem cell graft. The receptors were sampled from a human donor who donated a stem cell graft to a child with acute lymphoblastic leukemia.

This clonotype was counted many times. This chain uses TRBV11-2 with TRBJ1-2, with D possibly matching TRBD1 (5 bases). The CDR3 contains 14 residues. V lost 0 bases to trimming and J lost 4 bases, with 9 bases between them. Germline V CDR1 and CDR2: SGHAT, FQNNGV. The CDR3 region is CASSLDRDPYGYTF. CDR3 in DNA: TGTGCCAGCAGCTTAGACAGGGACCCCTATGGCTACACCTTC.

The sample holds many counts of this clonotype. The chain links TRBV4-3 to TRBJ2-7; 8 bases are shared with TRBD1. CDR3 length: 16 amino acids. The V segment lost 1 base and the J segment 1 base; nucleotides outside the gene matches: 6. CDR1 is LGHNA, CDR2 YSLEER, per germline. The CDR3 spells CASSQATGGSSYEQYF. The CDR3 DNA follows: TGCGCCAGCAGCCAAGCTACAGGGGGTAGTTCCTACGAGCAGTACTTC.

In regard to this clonotype: A much larger clone is a single base away; this may be a read error. The chain couples TRBV5-1 to TRBJ2-7, with D perhaps assigned TRBD1 or TRBD2 (5 bases each). V was trimmed by 4 bases and J by 6 bases, leaving 20 bases between them. The CDR3 length is 15 residues. Germline V gives CDR1 SGHRS, CDR2 YFSETQ. The DNA of the CDR3 is TGCGCCAGCAGCCCCGGGACCGAGGTTCGGGCCGAGCAGTACTTC. As protein: CASSPGTEVRAEQYF.

This clonotype was seen ten or more times. V gene TRBV9 combines with J gene TRBJ2-3; the match to TRBD2 covers 14 bases. From germline, CDR1 is SGDLS and CDR2 YYNGEE. V lost 0 bases and J lost 6; bases outside the gene matches: 6. The CDR3 extends over 17 amino acids. This CDR3 reads CASSVAATSGGADTQYF. CDR3 in DNA: TGTGCCAGCAGCGTAGCAGCGACTAGCGGGGGGGCGGATACGCAGTATTTT.

About this clonotype: A read error is possible here, since a much larger clone lies one base away. The rearrangement joins TRBV9 to TRBJ2-7, with TRBD1 matching over 7 bases. Germline V lookup: CDR1 SGDLS, CDR2 YYNGEE. Trimming took 2 bases from V and 7 from J; bases not matched to a gene: 9. This CDR3 has 14 amino acids. The CDR3 here is CASSVRGGTLEQYF. CDR3 bases: TGTGCCAGCAGCGTGCGAGGGGGCACGCTGGAGCAGTACTTC.

In this sample, this clonotype turned up many times. The chain carries TRBV7-2 and TRBJ2-1, with a possible D match to TRBD2 (5 bases). Germline V lookup: CDR1 SGHTA, CDR2 FQGNSA. This CDR3 comprises 12 residues. Trimming removed 6 bases at V and 9 bases at J, with 12 bases between. As DNA, the CDR3 is TGTGCCAGCAGTCAACGGACTGGTGAGCAGTTCTTC. Protein sequence: CASSQRTGEQFF.

This clonotype was picked up many times. The chain is built from TRBV6-4 and TRBJ1-3; 8 nucleotides align to TRBD1. Germline CDR1 is MRHNA and CDR2 is SNTAGT. The trim removed 6 bases at V and 4 bases at J, leaving 11 bases unmatched. There are 16 residues in the CDR3. The CDR3 nucleotides read TGTGCCAGCAGGGACCCCGACAGGGGAGAAGGAAACACCATATATTTT. It translates to CASRDPDRGEGNTIYF.

This clonotype was detected many times. The rearrangement joins TRBV20-1 to TRBJ2-1; D unclear. The germline V and J ends were trimmed by 8 bases and 9 bases, with 20 bases remaining between them. Germline V gives CDR1 DFQATT, CDR2 SNEGSKA (reference sequence). This CDR3 spans 13 amino acids. CDR3 in amino acids: CSHNPTQSLEQFF. The CDR3 nucleotides read TGCAGTCATAACCCGACCCAGAGTCTTGAGCAGTTCTTC.

This clonotype was seen many times. The CDR3 nucleotides read TGCAGCGTTGAAACCACTTTAATGAGGAATGAGCAGTTCTTC. Protein product: CSVETTLMRNEQFF. V usage is TRBV29-1 and J usage is TRBJ2-1; D unresolved. Germline CDR1 reads SQVTM; CDR2 reads ANQGSEA. Trimming removed 2 bases from V and 7 bases from J, with 15 bases in between. CDR3 length equals 14 residues.

This clonotype showed up many times. The rearrangement links TRBV7-6 to TRBJ2-1; TRBD2 agrees at 11 bases. CDR1 and CDR2 from the germline V gene are SGHVS and FNYEAQ. The J segment lost 7 bases and the V segment lost 3 bases, leaving 8 bases of the junction unmatched. The CDR3 contains 16 residues. CDR3 sequence (DNA): TGTGCCAGCAGCTTGACTCTAGCGGGGGGATTTAATGAGCAGTTCTTC. Protein: CASSLTLAGGFNEQFF.

This clonotype was seen ten or more times. This sequence joins TRBV28 and TRBJ1-1, with TRBD1 identical over 8 bases. After removal of 2 bases from V and 0 bases from J, the junction contained 5 bases not matched to a gene. CDR3 length equals 16 residues. Germline loops: CDR1 MDHEN, CDR2 SYDVKM. CDR3 protein: CASSLPGQAMNTEAFF. The CDR3 DNA sequence: TGTGCCAGCAGTTTACCGGGACAGGCCATGAACACTGAAGCTTTCTTT.

This clonotype was counted at least ten times. The chain combines TRBV9 with TRBJ2-3; 7 nucleotides match TRBD1. Germline CDR1 and CDR2: SGDLS and YYNGEE. CDR3 length: 16 amino acids. J was trimmed by 0 bases and V by 2 bases; bases with no gene match: 6. DNA of the CDR3: TGTGCCAGCAGCGTTCGACAGGGCACTAGCACAGATACGCAGTATTTT. Amino acid sequence: CASSVRQGTSTDTQYF.

In this sample, this clonotype turned up many times. The genes are TRBV4-3 and TRBJ2-7; D perhaps matches TRBD2 (5 bases). The CDR3 has 16 amino acids. CDR1 and CDR2 (germline): LGHNA, YSLEER. V was clipped by 0 bases and J by 2 bases, with 14 bases between them. CDR3 protein: CASSQDPWESPYEQYF. In DNA, the CDR3 is TGCGCCAGCAGCCAAGATCCCTGGGAGTCCCCCTACGAGCAGTACTTC.

This clonotype appeared a few times. This chain uses TRBV6-1 with TRBJ2-4; 11 positions match TRBD2. V gave up 3 bases and J gave up 0 bases; unmatched junction bases: 4. Looked up from germline, CDR1 is MNHNS and CDR2 is SASEGT. The CDR3 is 17 amino acids. CDR3: CASSDPGLAGAKNIQYF. In DNA, the CDR3 is TGTGCCAGCAGTGACCCCGGACTAGCGGGAGCCAAAAACATTCAGTACTTC.

This chain joins TRBV27 and TRBJ1-1; D is undetermined. Trimming shortened V by 4 bases and J by 4 bases, and 13 bases separated the two germline ends. This CDR3 contains 14 residues. Germline V gene sequence: CDR1 MNHEY, CDR2 SMNVEV (reference sequence). The CDR3 here is CASSSTPTRTEAFF. CDR3 nucleotide sequence: TGTGCCAGCAGTTCGACTCCGACGCGCACTGAAGCTTTCTTT.

The V and J genes are TRBV6-2 or TRBV6-3 and TRBJ1-3; weak D call: TRBD1 (5 bases). This CDR3 spans 17 amino acids. Germline CDR1 and CDR2: MNHEY and SVGEGT. V was cut by 6 bases and J by 0 bases, with 18 bases left in between. CDR3 nucleotide sequence: TGTGCCAGCAGAACCACTACAGGACGCGTCTCTGGAAACACCATATATTTT. Amino acid sequence: CASRTTTGRVSGNTIYF.

On this clonotype: This may come from a read error, since a much larger clone is one base off. This chain links TRBV5-4 with TRBJ2-5; D is ambiguous. CDR3 length equals 13 residues. The V gene's germline CDR1 is SGHNT and CDR2 YYREEE (reference sequence). In nucleotides, the CDR3 is TGTGCCAGCAGCTTGGGACTCCAAGGGACCCAGTACTTC. Protein product: CASSLGLQGTQYF.

This clonotype was recorded at least ten times. V is TRBV28 and J is TRBJ2-7, with 7 bases identical to TRBD1. CDR1 is MDHEN, CDR2 SYDVKM, per germline. With V trimmed by 4 bases and J by 3 bases, 6 bases remained unmatched. This CDR3 has 14 residues. Here the CDR3 reads CASSSGTAHYEQYF. Here the CDR3 DNA reads TGTGCCAGCAGTTCCGGGACAGCACACTACGAGCAGTACTTC.

This clonotype came up a few times. The chain links TRBV4-2 to TRBJ2-1; D possibly uses TRBD1 or TRBD2 (6 bases each). The CDR3 loop spans 14 amino acids. Per the germline V gene, CDR1 is LGHNA and CDR2 is YNFKEQ. Trimming removed 0 bases at V and 9 bases at J, with 12 bases between. The CDR3 protein is CASSQDYRGPEQFF. For the CDR3, the DNA is TGTGCCAGCAGCCAAGATTATCGGGGGCCTGAGCAGTTCTTC.

This clonotype was counted once. A single base separates this from a much larger clone, so it may be a read error. The genes are TRBV18 and TRBJ2-6; 8 bases fit TRBD2. This CDR3 region has 15 residues. CDR1 and CDR2 from the germline V gene are KGHSH and LQKENI. In nucleotides, the CDR3 is TGTGCCAGCTCATCTTTTTCAGCGGGGGCCAACGGCCTGACTTTC. Protein: CASSSFSAGANGLTF.

The V call is TRBV30, the J call TRBJ1-1; D unclear. Per the germline V gene, CDR1 is GTSNPN and CDR2 is SVGIG (reference sequence). The CDR3 contains 14 residues. The V end lost 1 base, the J end lost 5 bases, and 14 bases lay between the germline ends. In DNA form, the CDR3 reads TGTGCCTGGAGTGCATCCCTAGGAGGGACTGAAGCTTTCTTT. This sequence encodes CAWSASLGGTEAFF.

This clonotype was found a few times. The gene calls are TRBV7-3 and TRBJ1-1, with D perhaps matching TRBD1 (6 bases). Trimming shortened V by 1 base and J by 4 bases, and 10 bases separated the two germline ends. The CDR3 spans 14 residues. Germline CDR1 and CDR2: SGHTA and FQGTGA. The CDR3 sequence is CASSLNRVGTEAFF. The DNA for the CDR3 is TGTGCCAGCAGCTTAAACAGGGTCGGCACTGAAGCTTTCTTT.

At least ten counts were recorded for this clonotype. This rearrangement joins TRBV28 to TRBJ2-3; no clear D gene. Per the germline V gene, CDR1 is MDHEN and CDR2 is SYDVKM. The CDR3 is 13 residues long. With 9 bases removed from V and 0 bases from J, the gap between germline ends came to 10 bases. The CDR3 DNA reads as TGTGCCAGTGGCCGTATTAGCACAGATACGCAGTATTTT. Translated, it gives CASGRISTDTQYF.